What follows describes a single T cell receptor (beta chain). Its antigen is unknown. The data were taken from a study of T cell responses to AZD1222 COVID-19 vaccine. The study's findings and limits: The sample set comprised mostly white British donors with more females, and clonal diversity was possibly underestimated. Only a handful of AZD1222 recipients, several in all, had baseline seropositivity. Nearly half of spike-specific TCRs reportedly target unmutated variant regions.

The V end lost 6 bases, the J end lost 3 bases, and 5 bases lay between the germline ends. The length of the CDR3 is 11 residues. Germline lookup yields CDR1 SEHNR and CDR2 FQNEAQ (reference sequence). The data were produced by immunoSEQ multiplex PCR, yet TCRdb's version contains in-frame clones alone and is incomplete. This sample has approximately 110,000 clones, with roughly 91% found just once. The rearrangement links TRBV7-9 to TRBJ1-2; D is possibly TRBD1 (5 bases). The TCR sequence derives from an adult in good health. This specimen consisted of peripheral blood, obtained on day 0 of AZD1222 vaccination. The CDR3 region is CASRGDYGYTF. As DNA, the CDR3 is TGTGCCAGCAGGGGGGACTATGGCTACACCTTC.